This T cell receptor beta chain was recovered during a study of vaccination effects on CD4 cells after COVID-19. Whole-study findings and limits: Among infection- and vaccine-induced clones, marked clonal contraction occurred late after vaccination.

ViraFEST assay sequencing came after antigen-specific CD4+ T cells were expanded with viral peptide pools. Around day 10 of culture, CD4+ T cells were separated out. Vaccinated participants had no history of SARS-CoV-2 infection and tested negative for nucleocapsid antibodies. PBMC were cultured at a few million per well with 9 to 10 IU/ml IL-2 and 9.5 to 10 ug/ml peptides. A half-volume exchange with IL-2 medium occurred on days 3 and 7. Only in-frame clones appear in the TCRdb table, and some are missing; sequencing was by immunoSEQ multiplex PCR. This table has tens of thousands of clones, roughly 72% appearing once. Note on this clone: Its matching antigen is unknown.

Sequences were derived from CD4+ T cells from PBMCs cultured with HCoV-229E spike peptides, sampled before COVID-19 vaccination. The TCR sequence derives from a human donor who received a COVID-19 vaccine.

CDR3 bases: TGTGCCAGCAGTCGCAAGGGCGGGCAAGAAGCTTTCTTT. Amino acids: CASSRKGGQEAFF. The genes are TRBV12-3 or TRBV12-4 and TRBJ1-1; D remains ambiguous. Trimming pared 5 bases from V and 8 bases from J, leaving 15 bases between. This CDR3 contains 13 residues.